The present TCR beta chain was sequenced within a study of T cells after yellow fever vaccination. Looking at the study overall: Preparation of fractions with low cell numbers was performed using SMART-Seq v4 Ultra Low Input.

The CDR3 is 12 residues long. V lost 0 bases, J lost 11 bases, and 9 bases lay in between. Germline V gene sequence: CDR1 SGHAT, CDR2 FQNNGV. They built TCR cDNA with 5'RACE template switching, a step that put in a universal primer site and UMIs. TCRdb redid the calling of the 5' RACE reads with MiXCR, one entry per CDR3 protein. Among some 300,000 distinct CDR3 sequences listed, about 10% were seen once. As concerns this clonotype: Its antigen remains unknown.

General study findings and limits: A faster peak, day 5 versus 15, was reached by the weaker secondary response. Reappearance after the booster was seen for most primary-vaccination clones, at roughly 96% CD4 and more than 80% CD8.

This clonotype was obtained from a man aged 18 to 30 who received the YFV17D yellow fever vaccine. Here the sequenced sample was CD4+ T cells sorted from PBMCs, taken 45 days after the yellow fever booster vaccination. The chain uses TRBV11-2 and TRBJ2-3, with no clear D. CDR3: CASSLDSALQYF. The CDR3 DNA follows: TGTGCCAGCAGCTTAGATTCGGCTTTGCAGTATTTT.